The 19 T cell receptor beta chains below all came from one sample that was sequenced in a study of molecular identifiers for immune sequencing clone quantification. MiXCR was run by TCRdb on the PCR reads, yielding one entry per CDR3 protein. This sample has some 590,000 distinct CDR3 sequences, with about 25% found just once. The sample was naive CD8+ T cells from blood, with Jurkat cell RNA spiked in. The subset was: FACS-sorted CD8+CD4-CCR7+CD45RA+ naive T cells. The source is a human donor in good health. Some libraries in this study had Jurkat cell RNA spiked in.

A remark on this clonotype: This clone may be a read error of a much larger clone one base away. This chain connects TRBV12-3 or TRBV12-4 to TRBJ2-5; D might be TRBD2 (5 bases). The CDR3 consists of 13 residues. CDR3 residues: CASTRGSEETQNF. CDR3 nucleotide sequence: TGTGCCAGCACCCGGGGTAGCGAAGAGACCCAGAACTTC.

This clonotype was counted ten times or more. V is TRBV20-1 and J is TRBJ2-3; D unclear. Trimming removed 6 bases from V and 0 bases from J, with 10 bases in between. There are 13 residues in the CDR3. CDR1 is DFQATT and CDR2 is SNEGSKA in the germline V gene (reference sequence). The CDR3 region is CSAMQDSTDTQYF. The CDR3 nucleotides are TGCAGTGCAATGCAGGACAGCACAGATACGCAGTATTTT.

This clonotype was counted between two and nine times. This rearrangement joins TRBV7-2 to TRBJ2-7; TRBD2 agrees at 12 bases. From germline, CDR1 is SGHTA and CDR2 FQGNSA. Germline trimming cut 1 base from V and 12 bases from J; bases unmatched to any gene: 19. This CDR3 is built from 18 residues. The CDR3 loop reads CASSLDGLAGGPINWRYF. The CDR3 region has the DNA TGTGCCAGCAGCTTAGATGGGCTAGCGGGAGGGCCGATCAACTGGCGGTACTTC.

A word on this clonotype: Just one base apart from a much larger clone, this may be a read error. The chain is built from TRBV20-1 and TRBJ1-4; D not resolved. Germline CDR1 reads DFQATT; CDR2 reads SNEGSKA (reference sequence). This CDR3 has 13 amino acids. CDR3 nucleotide sequence: TGCAGTGCTAGAGAGACACCTTATGAAAAACTGTATTTT. Its translation is CSARETPYEKLYF.

In this sample, this clonotype turned up many times. The chain carries TRBV6-5 and TRBJ1-1; D remains ambiguous. The CDR3 is made up of 12 amino acids. Germline CDR1 is MNHEY and CDR2 is SVGAGI. V lost 4 bases, J lost 3 bases, and 6 bases lay in between. CDR3 sequence reads: CASSSWDTEAFF. In nucleotides, the CDR3 is TGTGCCAGCAGTTCCTGGGACACTGAAGCTTTCTTT.

This clonotype has at least ten counts. The chain couples TRBV7-9 to TRBJ1-4, with D possibly TRBD1 on 5 matching bases. From germline, CDR1 is SEHNR and CDR2 FQNEAQ (reference sequence). Trimming stripped 1 base from V and 8 bases from J, with 17 bases between. CDR3 length: 16 amino acids. This CDR3 is CASSLDQGVGKEKLFF. As DNA, the CDR3 is TGTGCCAGCAGCTTAGACCAGGGAGTCGGTAAAGAAAAACTGTTTTTT.

Worth noting for this clonotype: It may be a read error: a sequence one base away is much more abundant. V is TRBV5-1 and J is TRBJ2-3, with 8 bases identical to TRBD2. CDR3 size: 15 residues. Germline V gene sequence: CDR1 SGHRS, CDR2 YFSETQ. After removal of 4 bases from V and 4 bases from J, the junction contained 8 bases not matched to a gene. The CDR3 DNA reads TGCGCCAGCAGCAATTACGGGAGGGACGCAGATACGCAGTATTTT. It yields the protein CASSNYGRDADTQYF.

The chain links TRBV5-6 to TRBJ2-3; a weak D match, TRBD1 (5 bases). The CDR3 has 15 residues. CDR1 and CDR2 (germline): SGHDT, YYEEEE. The V end lost 0 bases, the J end lost 2 bases, and 10 bases lay between the germline ends. The CDR3 spells CASSLVRQPTDTQYF. Here the CDR3 DNA reads TGTGCCAGCAGCTTGGTTAGACAGCCCACAGATACGCAGTATTTT.

In its sample, this clonotype was seen many times. CDR3 nucleotide sequence: TGTGCCAGTCAACCGACCCTGGGCACTGAAGCTTTCTTT. Its protein is CASQPTLGTEAFF. This sequence joins TRBV7-9 and TRBJ1-1; D is ambiguous. In germline, CDR1 is SEHNR, CDR2 FQNEAQ (reference sequence). This CDR3 is built from 13 residues. Trimming took off 9 bases at V and 4 bases at J, with 15 bases between the two ends.

Turning to this clonotype: This may be a read error: a much more frequent sequence differs by one nucleotide. The chain is built from TRBV12-5 and TRBJ2-5; D remains unclear. CDR1 is LGHNT and CDR2 is FRNRAP in the germline V gene. This CDR3 is 14 amino acids long. V was pared by 5 bases and J by 4 bases, with 14 bases between. As DNA, the CDR3 is TGTGCTAGTGGTCCCGGTTACGGGCGAGAGACCCAGTACTTC. Translating gives CASGPGYGRETQYF.

This clonotype was observed a few times. The rearrangement joins TRBV5-1 to TRBJ1-1; D call uncertain. The V gene's germline CDR1 is SGHRS and CDR2 YFSETQ. Trimming took 0 bases from V and 1 from J, leaving 10 bases between them. The CDR3 length is 15 residues. CDR3 sequence reads: CASSLALVGNTEAFF. As DNA, the CDR3 is TGCGCCAGCAGCTTGGCCTTAGTTGGGAACACTGAAGCTTTCTTT.

This clonotype was counted a few times. V and J are TRBV7-9 and TRBJ2-1; no reliable D call. Germline-derived CDR1 and CDR2 are SEHNR and FQNEAQ (reference sequence). CDR3 length equals 12 residues. With 7 bases removed from V and 7 bases from J, the gap between germline ends came to 11 bases. As DNA, the CDR3 is TGTGCCAGCATTGGGGTACCTAATGAGCAGTTCTTC. Translating gives CASIGVPNEQFF.

J is TRBJ2-2 and V is TRBV5-6; D not certain. Germline CDR1 is SGHDT and CDR2 is YYEEEE. Trimming pared 0 bases from V and 0 bases from J, leaving 9 bases between. The CDR3 runs to 16 residues. The CDR3 is CASSLAESANTGELFF. The CDR3 coding sequence is TGTGCCAGCAGCTTGGCCGAGAGTGCGAACACCGGGGAGCTGTTTTTT.

With regard to this clonotype: Possible read error: a much larger clone is one base away. V gene TRBV5-1 combines with J gene TRBJ2-5, with 9 bases matching TRBD1. In germline, CDR1 is SGHRS, CDR2 YFSETQ. V lost 2 bases and J lost 4; bases outside the gene matches: 15. This CDR3 comprises 18 residues. CDR3 in DNA: TGCGCCAGCAGCTTACCTGGGGGGACAGGGAGGCCACCAGAGACCCAGTACTTC. It codes for CASSLPGGTGRPPETQYF. Full variable domain (remainder filled in from reference TRBV5-1 and TRBJ2-5): KAGVTQTPRYLIKTRGQQVTLSCSPISGHRSVSWYQQTPGQGLQFLFEYFSETQRNKGNFPGRFSGRQFSNSRSEMNVSTLELGDSALYLCASSLPGGTGRPPETQYFGPGTRLLVL.

The chain couples TRBV20-1 to TRBJ2-7; 9 nucleotides agree with TRBD1. The CDR3 is 19 residues long. Germline V gives CDR1 DFQATT, CDR2 SNEGSKA (reference sequence). J was trimmed by 0 bases and V by 5 bases; bases with no gene match: 20. The CDR3 coding sequence is TGCAGTGCTGGCCCACACAGGGGGCGGAGCGGGGTAAGCTCCTACGAGCAGTACTTC. Protein product: CSAGPHRGRSGVSSYEQYF.

Worth noting for this clonotype: A single base separates this from a much larger clone, so it may be a read error. The J gene is TRBJ2-4, the V gene TRBV18; TRBD1 is a possible D gene (5 bases). CDR1 and CDR2 from the germline V gene are KGHSH and LQKENI. The CDR3 consists of 14 residues. The V end lost 4 bases, the J end lost 8 bases, and 15 bases lay between the germline ends. In DNA form, the CDR3 reads TGTGCCAGCTCACTACCGCAGGGAAGCTACATTCAGTACTTC. It encodes CASSLPQGSYIQYF.

Only a few counts were recorded for this clonotype. The chain joins TRBV6-5 to TRBJ2-1; 16 nucleotides agree with TRBD2. With 0 bases clipped from V and 8 bases from J, the junction kept 10 bases outside the gene matches. This CDR3 spans 19 amino acids. The germline V gene encodes CDR1 MNHEY and CDR2 SVGAGI. CDR3 nucleotides: TGTGCCAGCAGTTACTCGGGACTAGCGGGAGGGCCGGGGACTGATGAGCAGTTCTTC. It yields the protein CASSYSGLAGGPGTDEQFF.

This clonotype came up a few times. V gene TRBV27 combines with J gene TRBJ1-6; unclear D gene. Trimming stripped 3 bases from V and 4 bases from J, with 7 bases between. This CDR3 is 14 amino acids long. From germline, CDR1 is MNHEY and CDR2 SMNVEV (reference sequence). The CDR3 DNA sequence: TGTGCCAGCAGTTTGCGTGGGTATAATTCACCCCTCCACTTT. Amino acids: CASSLRGYNSPLHF.

This clonotype was seen a few times. The chain uses TRBV4-1 and TRBJ2-1, with D perhaps assigned TRBD1 or TRBD2 (5 bases each). The CDR3 is 17 residues long. The ends were cut back, 0 bases at V and 0 bases at J, with 12 bases in the middle. Germline CDR1 reads MGHRA; CDR2 reads YSYEKL. The CDR3, as DNA: TGCGCCAGCAGCCAAGATCCGGGACCCAGCTCCTACAATGAGCAGTTCTTC. Translating it yields CASSQDPGPSSYNEQFF.